The 29 T cell receptor beta chains listed next were all sequenced from one sample in a study of monozygotic twins with inflammatory bowel disease. TCRdb re-called the 5' RACE reads and shows each CDR3 protein once, DNA omitted. The sample table sets out around 150,000 distinct CDR3 sequences. Material: blood. The origin of the receptors is a human donor with ulcerative colitis or Crohn's disease, or a healthy co-twin of an affected twin (not recorded which).

V and J are TRBV11-2 and TRBJ2-5; TCRdb proposes TRBD2, but this gene call is untestable without DNA. CDR1 is SGHAT and CDR2 is FQNNGV in the germline V gene. The CDR3 sequence is 19 residues long. CDR3 loop: CASSLIFGLAGVIQETQYF.

The chain links TRBV15 to TRBJ2-6. Germline values: CDR1 LNHNV, CDR2 YYDKDF (reference sequence). CDR3 length: 15 amino acids. The CDR3 reads CATSRRVSGANVLTF.

The V gene is TRBV10-3, the J gene TRBJ2-1; TCRdb's D call, TRBD2, is unchecked because there is no DNA. The CDR3 consists of 15 residues. The germline V gene encodes CDR1 ENHRY and CDR2 SYGVKD. CDR3 in amino acids: CAISESTGVRDEQFF.

The J gene is TRBJ1-2, the V gene TRBV29-1; TCRdb names TRBD1, which stays unverified in the absence of DNA. The germline gives CDR1 SQVTM, CDR2 ANQGSEA. The CDR3 sequence is 17 residues long. CDR3 sequence: CSVLKEGGSERPYGYTF.

The chain couples TRBV4-2 to TRBJ1-6; TCRdb reports TRBD1, a call that lacks DNA to check it against. Germline CDR1 is LGHNA and CDR2 is YNFKEQ. This CDR3 region has 17 residues. This chain's CDR3 is CASSPLGTGDDGSPLHF.

This chain's CDR3 is CSARLAGVKTGELFF. This sequence joins TRBV20-1 and TRBJ2-2; the D gene TCRdb calls, TRBD2, cannot be checked with no DNA. The CDR3 extends over 15 amino acids. The germline gives CDR1 DFQATT, CDR2 SNEGSKA (reference sequence).

The chain's CDR3 is CASQGGTTYNEQFF. The V call is TRBV12-3 or TRBV12-4, the J call TRBJ2-1; TCRdb returns TRBD1, unconfirmable since there is no DNA. The length of the CDR3 is 14 residues.

The chain is built from TRBV9 and TRBJ2-7; the TCRdb D gene call, TRBD2, has no DNA to confirm it. Per germline, CDR1 SGDLS and CDR2 YYNGEE. The CDR3 totals 15 residues. The CDR3: CASSIGLAGDYEQYF.

The chain is built from TRBV4-2 and TRBJ2-2; as DNA is missing, the TRBD1 call by TCRdb cannot be tested. This CDR3 is built from 16 residues. Germline V gene sequence: CDR1 LGHNA, CDR2 YNFKEQ. The CDR3 loop is CASSQDRQGLGGELFF.

The chain employs TRBV2 and TRBJ1-1. The germline CDR1 and CDR2 sequences are SNHLY and FYNNEI. The CDR3 is 13 amino acids. The CDR3 reads CASSENSNTEAFF.

The V gene is TRBV7-9, the J gene TRBJ2-5; TCRdb calls TRBD2, which cannot be checked without DNA. The CDR3 has 16 amino acids. From germline, CDR1 is SEHNR and CDR2 FQNEAQ (reference sequence). The CDR3 protein is CASSYFRRALDLTQYF. Together with reference TRBV7-9 and TRBJ2-5, the CDR3 gives the full variable domain: DTGVSQNPRHKITKRGQNVTFRCDPISEHNRLYWYRQTLGQGPEFLTYFQNEAQLEKSRLLSDRFSAERPKGSFSTLEIQRTEQGDSAMYLCASSYFRRALDLTQYFGPGTRLLVL.

This chain connects TRBV14 to TRBJ2-7; TCRdb names TRBD1, which stays unverified in the absence of DNA. From germline, CDR1 is SGHDN and CDR2 FVKESK. The CDR3 has 16 residues. The CDR3 reads CASSQGGTGTAGEQYF.

The rearrangement links TRBV9 to TRBJ2-1; the TCRdb D gene call, TRBD2, has no DNA to confirm it. CDR3 length: 14 residues. The germline V gene encodes CDR1 SGDLS and CDR2 YYNGEE. The chain's CDR3 is CASSPMAGGNEQFF.

The CDR3 loop is CASSYDTYNEQFF. This chain connects TRBV6-2 or TRBV6-3 to TRBJ2-1. The length of the CDR3 is 13 residues. Germline V lookup: CDR1 MNHEY, CDR2 SVGEGT.

The CDR3 reads CASSLDLAGAGELFF. The rearrangement links TRBV11-2 to TRBJ2-2; TCRdb indicates TRBD2, and absent DNA this call remains unverified. The CDR3 is made up of 15 amino acids. Looked up from germline, CDR1 is SGHAT and CDR2 is FQNNGV.

V gene TRBV5-5 combines with J gene TRBJ1-2. The CDR3 is made up of 12 amino acids. Per germline, CDR1 SGHKS and CDR2 YYEKEE (reference sequence). This CDR3 is CASSFVGYGYTF.

The chain links TRBV11-1 to TRBJ2-1; no DNA is available, so the TRBD2 call from TCRdb remains unchecked. Germline V CDR1 and CDR2: SGHAT, FQDESV (reference sequence). The CDR3 loop spans 17 amino acids. CDR3 sequence: CASSPPGLAGGQNEQFF.

V gene TRBV5-1 combines with J gene TRBJ1-4. The CDR3 loop spans 14 amino acids. CDR1 and CDR2 from the germline V gene are SGHRS and YFSETQ. CDR3 sequence reads: CASSLRGTREKLFF.

The rearrangement uses TRBV20-1 and TRBJ2-7; the TRBD1 assignment by TCRdb is unverifiable without DNA. Germline CDR1 is DFQATT and CDR2 is SNEGSKA (reference sequence). The CDR3 spans 14 residues. This chain's CDR3 is CSARDEPLLHEQYF.

The chain has TRBV2 and TRBJ2-1; TCRdb selects TRBD2, and the lack of DNA leaves this call unchecked. Per the germline V gene, CDR1 is SNHLY and CDR2 is FYNNEI. The CDR3 is made up of 17 amino acids. The CDR3 here is CASSEAVTSGGANEQFF. Full variable domain (missing parts from reference TRBV2 and TRBJ2-1): EPEVTQTPSHQVTQMGQEVILRCVPISNHLYFYWYRQILGQKVEFLVSFYNNEISEKSEIFDDQFSVERPDGSNFTLKIRSTKLEDSAMYFCASSEAVTSGGANEQFFGPGTRLTVL.

The chain combines TRBV6-1 with TRBJ1-5. This CDR3 has 15 amino acids. CDR1 MNHNS and CDR2 SASEGT come from the germline V gene. The chain's CDR3 is CASSRRPPPGWPQHF.

The rearrangement uses TRBV12-3 or TRBV12-4 and TRBJ1-1. This CDR3 is 14 amino acids long. CDR3 amino acids: CASTYLRENTEAFF.

The chain employs TRBV6-1 and TRBJ1-6; TCRdb's assignment of TRBD1 cannot be checked, as there is no DNA. CDR1 is MNHNS, CDR2 SASEGT, per germline. This CDR3 is built from 17 residues. CDR3 region: CASLKSNGGGLNSPLHF.

The chain couples TRBV19 to TRBJ2-1; TCRdb's D gene call, TRBD1, goes unchecked for lack of DNA. CDR1 and CDR2 (germline): LNHDA, SQIVND (reference sequence). This CDR3 comprises 16 residues. CDR3 protein: CASSIASTGATNEQFF.

The V call is TRBV3-1, the J call TRBJ2-1; there is no DNA to check the TCRdb D call of TRBD2. The CDR3 is 15 residues long. Looked up from germline, CDR1 is LGHDT and CDR2 is YNNKEL (reference sequence). The CDR3 spells CASTAAHASYNEQFF.

The chain is built from TRBV5-1 and TRBJ1-6. This CDR3 has 13 residues. Germline CDR1 reads SGHRS; CDR2 reads YFSETQ. The CDR3 sequence: CASKEGNNSPLHF.

CDR3 region: CASSPRTLAGGFNEQFF. This chain joins TRBV18 and TRBJ2-1; the D call from TCRdb, TRBD2, cannot be confirmed without DNA. The CDR3 is 17 amino acids. Per germline, CDR1 KGHSH and CDR2 LQKENI. Based on the CDR3 plus reference TRBV18 and TRBJ2-1, the full variable domain is NAGVMQNPRHLVRRRGQEARLRCSPMKGHSHVYWYRQLPEEGLKFMVYLQKENIIDESGMPKERFSAEFPKEGPSILRIQQVVRGDSAAYFCASSPRTLAGGFNEQFFGPGTRLTVL.

The V and J genes are TRBV2 and TRBJ2-5. Looked up from germline, CDR1 is SNHLY and CDR2 is FYNNEI. The CDR3 extends over 14 amino acids. The CDR3 sequence: CASRTQGYQETQYF. The full variable domain, with the rest looked up from reference TRBV2 and TRBJ2-5, is EPEVTQTPSHQVTQMGQEVILRCVPISNHLYFYWYRQILGQKVEFLVSFYNNEISEKSEIFDDQFSVERPDGSNFTLKIRSTKLEDSAMYFCASRTQGYQETQYFGPGTRLLVL.

The J gene is TRBJ1-6, the V gene TRBV7-9. Per germline, CDR1 SEHNR and CDR2 FQNEAQ (reference sequence). The CDR3 loop spans 12 amino acids. CDR3 amino acids: CASSYDISPLHF.